A single sample is the source of the 27 T cell receptor beta chains below, sequenced in a study of T cells after yellow fever vaccination. MiXCR, applied by TCRdb to the 5' RACE reads, yields one record per CDR3 protein. The sample lists 350,000 to 450,000 distinct CDR3 sequences; approximately 19% were seen once. The specimen comprised PBMCs, sampled before the yellow fever booster vaccination. These receptors all come from a man in his late teens or twenties who received the YFV17D yellow fever vaccine.

The chain uses TRBV28 and TRBJ2-5, with 8 bases matching TRBD2. Looked up from germline, CDR1 is MDHEN and CDR2 is SYDVKM. The ends lost 6 bases at V and 5 bases at J; junction bases unmatched: 14. The CDR3 length is 16 residues. The DNA for the CDR3 is TGTGCCAGCAGCCCTTCCCCAGGCGGGGGGTTCGAGACCCAGTACTTC. This sequence encodes CASSPSPGGGFETQYF.

This clonotype was observed a handful of times. The chain recombines TRBV15 with TRBJ1-4; no definite D call. V was shortened by 1 base and J by 7 bases, with 4 bases between the two germline ends. This CDR3 spans 12 amino acids. Germline CDR1 reads LNHNV; CDR2 reads YYDKDF (reference sequence). DNA for the CDR3: TGTGCCACCAGCAGAGTGGGTGAAAAACTGTTTTTT. Amino acids: CATSRVGEKLFF.

The CDR3 DNA reads TGTGCCAGCAGCGCTTATAAAACAGGGGATTATGGCTACACCTTC. Translating gives CASSAYKTGDYGYTF. This chain uses TRBV27 with TRBJ1-2, with 7 bases lining up with TRBD1. The trim removed 6 bases at V and 5 bases at J, leaving 12 bases unmatched. CDR1 and CDR2 from the germline V gene are MNHEY and SMNVEV (reference sequence). This CDR3 is 15 amino acids long.

The CDR3 region is CASSQAGGPRYF. CDR3 nucleotide sequence: TGCGCCAGCAGCCAAGCGGGGGGGCCAAGGTATTTT. The V call is TRBV4-3, the J call TRBJ2-3, with TRBD2 identical over 8 bases. The CDR3 is made up of 12 amino acids. Germline CDR1 is LGHNA and CDR2 is YSLEER. Trimming at V came to 1 base and at J to 14 bases, leaving 5 bases not matched to a gene.

This clonotype was observed a handful of times. The rearrangement links TRBV11-2 to TRBJ2-3, with 9 bases lining up with TRBD1. Trimming removed 5 bases from V and 6 bases from J; junction bases left unmatched: 9. This CDR3 contains 15 residues. Germline lookup yields CDR1 SGHAT and CDR2 FQNNGV. CDR3 loop: CASSPGTGRVDTQYF. CDR3 in DNA: TGTGCCAGCAGCCCCGGGACAGGGAGAGTGGATACGCAGTATTTT.

The rearrangement links TRBV7-2 to TRBJ2-3; D possibly corresponds to TRBD1 (6 bases). Trimming removed 5 bases from V and 5 bases from J, with 11 bases in between. Germline lookup yields CDR1 SGHTA and CDR2 FQGNSA. The length of the CDR3 is 13 residues. CDR3 protein: CASSALRGDTQYF. DNA of the CDR3: TGTGCCAGCAGCGCCCTCAGGGGAGATACGCAGTATTTT.

The gene calls are TRBV7-8 and TRBJ2-3; TRBD1 might be the D (6 bases). Trimming took off 2 bases at V and 4 bases at J, with 16 bases between the two ends. This CDR3 is 16 amino acids long. CDR1 and CDR2 (germline): SGHVS, FQNEAQ. The CDR3 here is CASSLPRGLGADTQYF. In DNA form, the CDR3 reads TGTGCCAGCAGCTTACCCAGGGGATTAGGGGCAGATACGCAGTATTTT. The full variable domain, completed using reference TRBV7-8 and TRBJ2-3, is GAGVSQSPRYKVAKRGQDVALRCDPISGHVSLFWYQQALGQGPEFLTYFQNEAQLDKSGLPSDRFFAERPEGSVSTLKIQRTQQEDSAVYLCASSLPRGLGADTQYFGPGTRLTVL.

This clonotype has a handful of counts. This sequence joins TRBV20-1 and TRBJ2-7; D is undetermined. Trimming stripped 1 base from V and 4 bases from J, with 14 bases between. This CDR3 is 14 amino acids long. Germline CDR1 reads DFQATT; CDR2 reads SNEGSKA (reference sequence). In DNA form, the CDR3 reads TGCAGTGCTAGAGTGTCGACGGACGATTACGAGCAGTACTTC. Its protein product is CSARVSTDDYEQYF.

This clonotype showed up just a few times. V gene TRBV7-8 combines with J gene TRBJ2-7; D remains ambiguous. The V gene's germline CDR1 is SGHVS and CDR2 FQNEAQ. This CDR3 spans 13 amino acids. The V and J ends lost 3 bases and 3 bases respectively, with 9 bases between them. CDR3 DNA sequence: TGTGCCAGCAGCTTGGCTGCCTTCTACGAGCAGTACTTC. Protein product: CASSLAAFYEQYF.

This clonotype turned up a few times. The chain employs TRBV7-2 and TRBJ2-2; D possibly corresponds to TRBD1 (5 bases). The CDR3 consists of 17 residues. V gave up 3 bases and J gave up 1 base, with 15 bases separating them. The V gene's germline CDR1 is SGHTA and CDR2 FQGNSA. In DNA, the CDR3 is TGTGCCAGCAGCTTTAGAATCCAAACAGGGAACACCGGGGAGCTGTTTTTT. As protein: CASSFRIQTGNTGELFF. The entire variable domain, with the rest obtained from reference TRBV7-2 and TRBJ2-2, is as follows: GAGVSQSPSNKVTEKGKDVELRCDPISGHTALYWYRQSLGQGLEFLIYFQGNSAPDKSGLPSDRFSAERTGGSVSTLTIQRTQQEDSAVYLCASSFRIQTGNTGELFFGEGSRLTVL.

This clonotype was observed many times. The chain is built from TRBV5-1 and TRBJ2-3, with D unresolved. The V end was cut by 1 base, the J end by 0 bases, with 6 bases between. CDR3 size: 14 residues. Germline CDR1 SGHRS, CDR2 YFSETQ. The CDR3 sequence: CASSLTPSTDTQYF. The CDR3 bases are TGCGCCAGCAGCTTGACGCCCAGCACAGATACGCAGTATTTT.

This chain connects TRBV30 to TRBJ1-5; D is unresolved. V shed 4 bases and J shed 3 bases, with 10 bases lying between them. CDR1 and CDR2 (germline): GTSNPN, SVGIG (reference sequence). The CDR3 has 13 residues. This CDR3 is CAWTKGNNQPQHF. As DNA, the CDR3 is TGTGCCTGGACTAAAGGAAACAATCAGCCCCAGCATTTT.

This clonotype came up a few times. The V call is TRBV6-6, the J call TRBJ2-7, with D unclear. Trimming left V 3 bases short and J 2 bases short, with 8 bases between. The CDR3 loop spans 13 amino acids. CDR1 MNHNY and CDR2 SVGAGI come from the germline V gene (reference sequence). The CDR3 DNA sequence: TGTGCCAGCAGTTATGGCCGGACCTACGAGCAGTACGTC. It codes for CASSYGRTYEQYV.

The sample holds one count of this clonotype. This chain links TRBV25-1 with TRBJ1-2; D remains ambiguous. The germline V gene has CDR1 MGHDK and CDR2 SYGVNS. Trimming stripped 7 bases from V and 10 bases from J, with 16 bases between. The CDR3 runs to 12 residues. The DNA for the CDR3 is TGTGCCAGCATCGGGGATAGAGACTCCTACACCTTC. It codes for CASIGDRDSYTF.

The DNA of the CDR3 is TGTGCCAGCAGCTACGGCGGACAGGGTTACGAGCAGTACTTC. This translates into CASSYGGQGYEQYF. The V and J genes are TRBV7-6 and TRBJ2-7; 8 nucleotides align to TRBD1. The CDR3 length is 14 residues. V dropped 4 bases and J dropped 4; count of bases not matched to a gene: 6. CDR1 SGHVS and CDR2 FNYEAQ come from the germline V gene.

This clonotype was found a few times. This chain links TRBV2 with TRBJ2-5, with 10 nucleotides matching TRBD2. The junction had 4 bases not matched to a gene; V was cut back by 1 base and J by 5 bases. The germline CDR1 and CDR2 sequences are SNHLY and FYNNEI. This CDR3 has 15 residues. This chain's CDR3 is CASSEVSGGSETQYF. As DNA, the CDR3 is TGTGCCAGCAGTGAAGTTAGCGGGGGGAGCGAGACCCAGTACTTC.

The rearrangement joins TRBV12-3 or TRBV12-4 to TRBJ2-2; D may be TRBD2 (6 bases). V lost 4 bases and J lost 7, with 13 bases in between. The CDR3 has 14 residues. As DNA, the CDR3 is TGTGCCAGCAGTTCGGGACTGCAGGTCGGGGAGCTGTTTTTT. Translated: CASSSGLQVGELFF.

The CDR3: CASSWDGGVSEKLFF. Written as DNA, the CDR3 is TGCGCCAGCAGCTGGGATGGGGGAGTAAGTGAAAAACTGTTTTTT. This sequence joins TRBV5-1 and TRBJ1-4; maybe TRBD1 (5 bases). The CDR3 has 15 residues. The V end was cut by 3 bases, the J end by 7 bases, with 16 bases between. The germline V gene encodes CDR1 SGHRS and CDR2 YFSETQ.

The rearrangement links TRBV7-9 to TRBJ2-2; D unclear. The V gene's germline CDR1 is SEHNR and CDR2 FQNEAQ (reference sequence). Between the trimmed V and J ends, which lost 5 bases and 5 bases, there was a span of 9 bases. The CDR3 covers 13 residues. The DNA for the CDR3 is TGTGCCAGCAGCATCCAAGAGACCGGGGAGCTGTTTTTT. It codes for CASSIQETGELFF.

This clonotype was observed many times. The chain is built from TRBV2 and TRBJ1-4, with 11 bases fitting TRBD1. V was clipped by 6 bases and J by 4 bases; unmatched bases: 1. The CDR3 spans 14 residues. The V gene's germline CDR1 is SNHLY and CDR2 FYNNEI. The CDR3 reads CASRGTGGNEKLFF. CDR3 bases: TGTGCCAGCAGGGGGACAGGGGGTAATGAAAAACTGTTTTTT.

This chain uses TRBV4-1 with TRBJ2-7; D gene uncertain. CDR3 length: 13 residues. Germline CDR1 is MGHRA and CDR2 is YSYEKL. The V and J ends lost 4 bases and 2 bases respectively, with 9 bases between them. As DNA, the CDR3 is TGCGCCAGCAGCCCTCGAGAAGCCTACGAGCAGTACTTC. Its translation is CASSPREAYEQYF.

The chain carries TRBV30 and TRBJ1-2; D unresolved. In germline, CDR1 is GTSNPN, CDR2 SVGIG (reference sequence). The CDR3 consists of 11 residues. V shed 2 bases and J shed 7 bases, with 8 bases lying between them. The CDR3 region is CAWSSEGGYTF. The CDR3 nucleotides are TGTGCCTGGAGTTCTGAGGGTGGCTACACCTTC.

The rearrangement joins TRBV11-3 to TRBJ2-3, with no clear D. Trimming cost V 7 bases and J 1 base, with 12 bases left between them. The CDR3 contains 14 residues. CDR1 and CDR2 (germline): SGHNT, YENEEA. The CDR3 sequence: CASKPSRGTDTQYF. DNA of the CDR3: TGTGCCAGCAAGCCCTCCCGAGGCACAGATACGCAGTATTTT.

There are a few counts of this clonotype. The rearrangement joins TRBV7-2 to TRBJ2-1, with D possibly being TRBD2 (6 bases). This CDR3 is 13 amino acids long. Germline V gene sequence: CDR1 SGHTA, CDR2 FQGNSA. The V gene lost 5 bases and the J gene lost 7 bases, with 12 bases spanning the gap. The CDR3 nucleotides are TGTGCCAGCAGCCGAACGGCGGGGAATGAGCAGTTCTTC. Residues: CASSRTAGNEQFF. The full variable domain, in which reference TRBV7-2 and TRBJ2-1 provide the parts outside the CDR3, is GAGVSQSPSNKVTEKGKDVELRCDPISGHTALYWYRQSLGQGLEFLIYFQGNSAPDKSGLPSDRFSAERTGGSVSTLTIQRTQQEDSAVYLCASSRTAGNEQFFGPGTRLTVL.

The chain carries TRBV27 and TRBJ2-7; possible D gene TRBD1, 5 bases. The V gene lost 4 bases and the J gene lost 2 bases, with 12 bases spanning the gap. CDR1 and CDR2 (germline): MNHEY, SMNVEV (reference sequence). The CDR3 runs 14 residues. The CDR3 region is CASSSLQGPYEQYV. CDR3 bases: TGTGCCAGCAGTTCTCTCCAGGGTCCCTACGAGCAGTACGTC.

This clonotype turned up a few times. The chain is built from TRBV12-3 or TRBV12-4 and TRBJ2-7, with D possibly called TRBD1 or TRBD2 (5 bases each). V was cut by 1 base and J by 6 bases, with 10 bases left in between. The CDR3 extends over 13 amino acids. Here the CDR3 DNA reads TGTGCCAGCAGTTTAGTGGGGGTCGGCGAGCAGTACTTC. Protein: CASSLVGVGEQYF.

This clonotype has a handful of counts. CDR3: CASSLEVKSSYEQYF. CDR3 DNA: TGTGCCAGCAGCTTAGAGGTCAAGAGCTCCTACGAGCAGTACTTC. The chain uses TRBV7-6 and TRBJ2-7; D not resolved. CDR1 and CDR2 from the germline V gene are SGHVS and FNYEAQ. The CDR3 has 15 residues. V lost 1 base to trimming and J lost 0 bases, with 10 bases between them.